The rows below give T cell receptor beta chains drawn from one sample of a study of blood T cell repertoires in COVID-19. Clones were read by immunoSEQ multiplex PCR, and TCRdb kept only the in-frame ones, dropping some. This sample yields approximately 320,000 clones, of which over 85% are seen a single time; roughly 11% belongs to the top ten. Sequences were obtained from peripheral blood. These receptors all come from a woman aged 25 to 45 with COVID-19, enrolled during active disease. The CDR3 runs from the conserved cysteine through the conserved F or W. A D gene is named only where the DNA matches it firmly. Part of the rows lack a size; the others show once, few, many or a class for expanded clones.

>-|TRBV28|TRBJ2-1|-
CATQGGARSYNEQFF
TGTGCCACCCAAGGGGGGGCTCGCTCCTACAATGAGCAGTTCTTC
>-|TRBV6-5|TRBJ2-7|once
CASSLASEQYF
TGTGCCAGCAGTTTGGCCTCCGAGCAGTACTTC
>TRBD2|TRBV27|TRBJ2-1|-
CASSLSPDGGGGNNEQFF
TGTGCCAGCAGTTTATCCCCGGATGGCGGGGGAGGGAATAATGAGCAGTTCTTC
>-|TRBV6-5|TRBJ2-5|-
CASTDWASETQYF
TGTGCCAGCACGGATTGGGCATCCGAGACCCAGTACTTC
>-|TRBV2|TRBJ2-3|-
CASSVPGVGTDTQYF
TGTGCCAGCAGTGTCCCAGGGGTTGGCACAGATACGCAGTATTTT
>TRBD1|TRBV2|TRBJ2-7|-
CASGTGVGEQYF
TGTGCCAGCGGGACAGGGGTTGGCGAGCAGTACTTC
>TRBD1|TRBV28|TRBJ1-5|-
CASSLFDRANSNQPQHF
TGTGCCAGCAGTTTATTCGACAGGGCGAATAGCAATCAGCCCCAGCATTTT
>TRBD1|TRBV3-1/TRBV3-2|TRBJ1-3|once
CASSLNRGLSGNTIYF
TGTGCCAGCAGCCTTAACAGGGGGCTGTCTGGAAACACCATATATTTT
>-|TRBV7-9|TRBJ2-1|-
CASSLLNRNEQFF
TGTGCCAGCAGCCTGTTAAACAGGAATGAGCAGTTCTTC
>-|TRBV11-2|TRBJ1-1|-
CATGHPMNTEAFF
TGTGCCACCGGTCACCCCATGAACACTGAAGCTTTCTTT
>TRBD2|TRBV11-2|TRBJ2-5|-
CASSMLAGGTETQYF
TGTGCCAGCAGCATGCTAGCGGGGGGCACGGAGACCCAGTACTTC
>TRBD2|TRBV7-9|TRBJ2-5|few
CASSWTSAQETQYF
TGTGCCAGCAGCTGGACTAGCGCACAAGAGACCCAGTACTTC
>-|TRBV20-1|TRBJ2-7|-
CSATRRVEYF
TGCAGTGCTACTCGGAGGGTTGAGTACTTC
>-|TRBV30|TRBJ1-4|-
CAWREAGAAEKLFF
TGTGCCTGGAGGGAGGCGGGTGCAGCGGAAAAACTGTTTTTT
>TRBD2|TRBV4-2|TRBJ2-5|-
CASSQGTSGNQETQYF
TGTGCCAGCAGCCAAGGGACTAGCGGGAATCAAGAGACCCAGTACTTC
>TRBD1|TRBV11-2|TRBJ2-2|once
CASSPDRAGELFF
TGTGCCAGCAGCCCCGACAGGGCCGGGGAGCTGTTTTTT
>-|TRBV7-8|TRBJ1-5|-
CASSTWDISNQPQHF
TGTGCCAGCAGCACCTGGGACATCAGCAATCAGCCCCAGCATTTT
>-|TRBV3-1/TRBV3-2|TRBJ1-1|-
CASSQAGVGAEAFF
TGTGCCAGCAGCCAGGCCGGGGTAGGTGCTGAAGCTTTCTTT
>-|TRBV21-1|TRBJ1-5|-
CASNTFGQGISQPQHF
-
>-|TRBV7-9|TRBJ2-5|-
CASSFVASSETQYF
TGTGCCAGCAGCTTCGTAGCGTCGAGTGAGACCCAGTACTTC